The source of this TCR beta chain is a study of blood T cell repertoires in COVID-19. TCRdb keeps only in-frame clones here, not all; method: immunoSEQ multiplex PCR. The sample shows 370,000 or so clones, roughly 80% of them seen only once. The count of this clone is one. The germline V gene encodes CDR1 MDHEN and CDR2 SYDVKM. The germline V and J ends were trimmed by 7 bases and 0 bases, with 16 bases remaining between them. The CDR3 spans 17 residues. The specimen was peripheral blood. V usage is TRBV28 and J usage is TRBJ1-6, with unresolved D. This receptor was obtained from a human donor with acute or convalescent COVID-19. The donor label of this sample is uncertain. The CDR3 DNA reads TGTGCCAGCACCACTAAGCCGCAGATCTCCTATAATTCACCCCTCCACTTT. Translation gives CASTTKPQISYNSPLHF.